This T cell receptor beta chain was found in a study of response to subunit inactivated influenza vaccine. TCRdb processed the RT-PCR reads anew with MiXCR; each CDR3 protein has one entry. The table has a few hundred thousand distinct CDR3 sequences, approximately 7.7% seen once. Details on this clonotype: The antigen is not known.

Germline CDR1 and CDR2: SGHRS and YFSETQ. V lost 3 bases and J 0 bases, leaving 12 bases between the germline ends. The CDR3 is 16 residues long. Study outcomes and limitations: Authors proposed each seasonal influenza vaccination draws in few new T cells.

The sample in question was PBMCs from blood, obtained about 23 months after vaccination. This receptor was taken from a man aged 45 to 75 who received an inactivated influenza vaccine. The chain uses TRBV5-1 and TRBJ2-2; D possibly corresponds to TRBD2 (5 bases). CDR3 DNA: TGCGCCAGCAGCTCTAACAAAGCGGCGAACACCGGGGAGCTGTTTTTT. Protein product: CASSSNKAANTGELFF.